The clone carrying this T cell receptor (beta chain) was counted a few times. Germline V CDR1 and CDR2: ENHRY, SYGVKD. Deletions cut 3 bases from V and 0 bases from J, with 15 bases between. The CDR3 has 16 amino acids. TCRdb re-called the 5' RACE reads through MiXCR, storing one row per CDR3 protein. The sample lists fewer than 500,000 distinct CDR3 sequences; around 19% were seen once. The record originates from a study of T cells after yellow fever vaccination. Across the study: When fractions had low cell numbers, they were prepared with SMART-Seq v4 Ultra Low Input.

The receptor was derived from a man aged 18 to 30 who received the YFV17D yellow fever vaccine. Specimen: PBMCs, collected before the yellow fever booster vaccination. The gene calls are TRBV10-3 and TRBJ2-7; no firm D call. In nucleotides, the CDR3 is TGTGCCATCAGTGATCCCTCCCGCGAATTCTCCTACGAGCAGTACTTC. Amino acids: CAISDPSREFSYEQYF.